This T cell receptor (beta chain) is drawn from a study of identical twins (TCRdb year 2016). Describing the broader study: To test whether fetal clonotypes persist, the study used deep sequencing on TCR alpha and beta repertoires from monozygotic twins, unrelated adults of various ages, and cord blood. To rule out contamination, replicate twin experiments were performed at different times with different library preparation protocols.

The CDR3 goes from the cysteine to the phenylalanine over 17 residues. The kept DNA is CDR3 alone, 51 bases in frame from the first base. CDR1 and CDR2 (SGHKS, YYEKEE) derive from the germline V gene (reference sequence). Overall results and qualifications from the work: In monozygotic twins, recombination models systematically underestimated out-of-frame TCR alpha sharing, but the models matched the sharing seen between unrelated individuals. A weaker excess of twin sharing was found in beta out-of-frame sequences because the signal-to-noise ratio was lowered by fewer shared sequences. Zero-insertion analyses could be partly confounded by invariant T cells such as MAIT and iNKT, although diverse VJ usage argued against such confounding for most clonotypes. Abundant cord blood beta clonotypes had fewer insertions, young adult naive repertoires showed a similar but weaker trend, and memory repertoires showed no such trend. Compared with coincidental sharing between unrelated individuals, out-of-frame TCR alpha sequences shared between twins showed an excess of sequences with low generation probability. Because the same donors could not be followed over many years, the conclusions relied on cross-sectional statistical analysis.

Libraries were constructed by 5' RACE. Sequencing relied on an Illumina HiSeq 2000. Template switching added a universal primer binding site, and the final cDNA carried a unique molecular identifier that allowed TCR cDNA molecules to be counted accurately. Specific primers in the conserved constant-segment region were used to synthesize first-strand cDNA for the TCR alpha and beta chains. To control for contamination, each cDNA library was double barcoded with a SMART-Mk sample barcode plus Illumina barcodes. Two successive PCR steps introduced TruSeq adapter sequences along with Illumina sample barcodes. The Illumina HiSeq platform was used with custom primers to sequence TCR alpha and beta cDNA libraries. The study's processing was this. Raw reads were processed with MiGEC to extract unique molecular identifiers, and MiXCR was used to determine CDR3 positions. For each individual, recombination models were inferred using an EM algorithm with the repgenHMM and IGoR tools. Shared clonotypes were analyzed with the tcR package in R, and sharing was normalized by the product of cloneset sizes. To study raw recombination without the effects of thymic and clonal selection, out-of-frame nonproductive sequences were analyzed. The public reads were reprocessed in TCRdb via fastp at Q25 and MiXCR, keeping in-frame beta chains. Rows are combined by CDR3 protein, so each entry shows the most common genes and DNA. TCRdb, rather than the study authors, made the V and J calls. The sample table contains around 200,000 distinct CDR3 sequences; only one count was recorded for approximately 9% of them. The ten largest clones represent around 5% of the sample.

This clonotype was found once. Its binding antigen is unknown. Sequence at one end of the junction differs from germline and may be a read error. Only healthy Caucasian donors were included. Miltenyi CD45RO+ enrichment and human naive T-cell isolation kits were used to isolate memory (CD45RO+) and naive T cells from PBMC. This TCR derives from a young woman in good health. The rearranged chain carries TRBV5-5 and TRBJ2-3, with a weak D call of TRBD2 (5 bases match). Sequencing input: memory (CD45RO+) T cells sorted from blood. In light of the paper, this sample's cell subset or site label describes: CD45RO+ enriched T cells. The DNA reads TGTGCCATCAGCTCTGCCGGAGGAGCGGAAGGCACAGATACGCAGTATTTT. This sequence encodes CAISSAGGAEGTDTQYF.